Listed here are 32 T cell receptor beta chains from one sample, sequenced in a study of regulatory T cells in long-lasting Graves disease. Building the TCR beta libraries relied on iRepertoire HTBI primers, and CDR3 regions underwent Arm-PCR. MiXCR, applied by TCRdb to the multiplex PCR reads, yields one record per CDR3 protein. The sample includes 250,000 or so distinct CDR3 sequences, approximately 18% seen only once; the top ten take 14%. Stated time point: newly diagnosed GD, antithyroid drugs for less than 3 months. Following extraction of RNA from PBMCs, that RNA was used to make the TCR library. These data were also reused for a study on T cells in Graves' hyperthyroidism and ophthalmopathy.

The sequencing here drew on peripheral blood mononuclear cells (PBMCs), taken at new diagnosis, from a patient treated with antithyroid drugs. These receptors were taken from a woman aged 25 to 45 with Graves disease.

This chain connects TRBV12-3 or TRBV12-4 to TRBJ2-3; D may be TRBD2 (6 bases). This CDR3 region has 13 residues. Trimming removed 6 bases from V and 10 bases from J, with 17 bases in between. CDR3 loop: CASSPGSPGAQYF. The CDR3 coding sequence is TGTGCCAGCAGCCCCGGCTCTCCGGGGGCGCAGTATTTT.

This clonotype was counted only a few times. The CDR3 nucleotides are TGTGCCAGTAGTACCAACAATCAGCCCCAGCATTTT. This sequence encodes CASSTNNQPQHF. This chain joins TRBV19 and TRBJ1-5; D call uncertain. The V and J ends lost 4 bases and 3 bases respectively, with 4 bases between them. This CDR3 is 12 amino acids long. The germline CDR1 and CDR2 sequences are LNHDA and SQIVND (reference sequence).

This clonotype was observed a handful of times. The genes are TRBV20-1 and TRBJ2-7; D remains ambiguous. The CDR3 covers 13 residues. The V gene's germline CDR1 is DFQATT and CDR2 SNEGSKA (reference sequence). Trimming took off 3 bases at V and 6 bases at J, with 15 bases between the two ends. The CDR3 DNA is TGCAGTGCTAGTATCGATCTGCGGAGCGAGCAGTACTTC. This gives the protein CSASIDLRSEQYF.

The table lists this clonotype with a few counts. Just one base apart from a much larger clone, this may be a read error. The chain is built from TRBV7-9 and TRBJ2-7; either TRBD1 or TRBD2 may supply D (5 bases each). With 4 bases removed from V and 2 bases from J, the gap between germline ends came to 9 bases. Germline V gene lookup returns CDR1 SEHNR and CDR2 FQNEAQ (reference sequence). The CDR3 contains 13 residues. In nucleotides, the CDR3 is TGTGCCAGCAGCTCCCGGGACGCCTACGAGCAGTACTTC. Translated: CASSSRDAYEQYF. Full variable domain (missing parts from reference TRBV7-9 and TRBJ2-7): DTGVSQNPRHKITKRGQNVTFRCDPISEHNRLYWYRQTLGQGPEFLTYFQNEAQLEKSRLLSDRFSAERPKGSFSTLEIQRTEQGDSAMYLCASSSRDAYEQYFGPGTRLTVT.

DNA for the CDR3: TGTGCCAGCAGTTCGACAGTTACAAATCAGCCCCAGCATTTT. It translates to CASSSTVTNQPQHF. The chain uses TRBV12-3 or TRBV12-4 and TRBJ1-5, with D possibly matching TRBD1 (5 bases). This CDR3 is built from 14 residues. Between the trimmed V and J ends, which lost 4 bases and 4 bases, there was a span of 11 bases.

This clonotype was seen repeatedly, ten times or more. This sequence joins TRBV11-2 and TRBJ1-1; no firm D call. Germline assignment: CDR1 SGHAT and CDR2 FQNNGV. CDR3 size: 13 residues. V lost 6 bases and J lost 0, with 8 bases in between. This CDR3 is CASSPHLNTEAFF. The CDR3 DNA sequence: TGTGCCAGCAGTCCTCACTTGAACACTGAAGCTTTCTTT.

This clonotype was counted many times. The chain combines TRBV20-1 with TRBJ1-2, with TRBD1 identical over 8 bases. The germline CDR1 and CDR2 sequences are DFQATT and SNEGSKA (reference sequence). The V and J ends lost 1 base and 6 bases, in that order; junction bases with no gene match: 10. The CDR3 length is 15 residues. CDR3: CSARVPGTGEHGYTF. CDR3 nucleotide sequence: TGCAGTGCTAGAGTCCCCGGGACAGGAGAACATGGCTACACCTTC.

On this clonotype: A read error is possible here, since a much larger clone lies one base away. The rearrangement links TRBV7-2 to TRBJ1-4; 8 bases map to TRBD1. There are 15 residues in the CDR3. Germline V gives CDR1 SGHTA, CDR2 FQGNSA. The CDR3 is CASSLDMTGDERLFF. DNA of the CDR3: TGTGCCAGCAGCTTAGATATGACAGGGGATGAAAGACTGTTTTTT.

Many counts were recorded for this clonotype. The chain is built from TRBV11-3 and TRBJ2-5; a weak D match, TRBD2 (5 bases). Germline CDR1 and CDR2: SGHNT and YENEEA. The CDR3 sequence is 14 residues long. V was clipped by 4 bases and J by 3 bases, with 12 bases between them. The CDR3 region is CASSSRGREETQYF. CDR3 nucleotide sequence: TGTGCCAGCAGCTCCCGGGGAAGAGAAGAGACCCAGTACTTC.

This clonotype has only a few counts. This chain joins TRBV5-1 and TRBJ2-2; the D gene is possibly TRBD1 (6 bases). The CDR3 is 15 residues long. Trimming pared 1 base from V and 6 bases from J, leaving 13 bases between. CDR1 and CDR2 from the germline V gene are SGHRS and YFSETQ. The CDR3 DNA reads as TGCGCCAGCAGCTTGAACAGGGTCAGATCCGGGGAGCTGTTTTTT. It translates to CASSLNRVRSGELFF. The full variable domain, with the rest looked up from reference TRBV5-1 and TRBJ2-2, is KAGVTQTPRYLIKTRGQQVTLSCSPISGHRSVSWYQQTPGQGLQFLFEYFSETQRNKGNFPGRFSGRQFSNSRSEMNVSTLELGDSALYLCASSLNRVRSGELFFGEGSRLTVL.

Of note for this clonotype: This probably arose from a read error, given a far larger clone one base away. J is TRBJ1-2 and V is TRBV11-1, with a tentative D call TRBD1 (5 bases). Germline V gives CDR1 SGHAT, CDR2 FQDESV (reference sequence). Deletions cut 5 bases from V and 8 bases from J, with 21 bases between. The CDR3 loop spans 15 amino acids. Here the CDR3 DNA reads TGTGCCAGCAGCCTTGGCGCTGCCGCAGGGCACGGCTACACCTTC. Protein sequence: CASSLGAAAGHGYTF. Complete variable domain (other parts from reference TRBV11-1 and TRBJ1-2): EAEVAQSPRYKITEKSQAVAFWCDPISGHATLYWYRQILGQGPELLVQFQDESVVDDSQLPKDRFSAERLKGVDSTLKIQPAELGDSAMYLCASSLGAAAGHGYTFGSGTRLTVV.

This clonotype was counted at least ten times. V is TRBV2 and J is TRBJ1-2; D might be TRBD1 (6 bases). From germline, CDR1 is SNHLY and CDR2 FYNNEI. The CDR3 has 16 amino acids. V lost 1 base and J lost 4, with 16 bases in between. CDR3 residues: CASSEDIGGGAYGYTF. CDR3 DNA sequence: TGTGCCAGCAGTGAAGATATTGGCGGGGGCGCCTATGGCTACACCTTC.

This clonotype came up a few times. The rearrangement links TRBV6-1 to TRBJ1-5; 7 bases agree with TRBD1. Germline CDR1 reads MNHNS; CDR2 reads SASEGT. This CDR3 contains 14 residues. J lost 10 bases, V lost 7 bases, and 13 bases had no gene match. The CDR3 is CASTNKTGIFPQHF. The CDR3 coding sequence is TGTGCCAGCACTAACAAGACAGGGATATTCCCCCAGCATTTT.

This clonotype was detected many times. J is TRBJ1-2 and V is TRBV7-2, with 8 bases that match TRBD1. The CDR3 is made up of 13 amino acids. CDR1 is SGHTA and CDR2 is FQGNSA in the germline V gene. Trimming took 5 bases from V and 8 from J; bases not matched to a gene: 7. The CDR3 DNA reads TGTGCCAGCAGCCCCGACAGGGGCTACGGCTACACCTTC. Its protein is CASSPDRGYGYTF.

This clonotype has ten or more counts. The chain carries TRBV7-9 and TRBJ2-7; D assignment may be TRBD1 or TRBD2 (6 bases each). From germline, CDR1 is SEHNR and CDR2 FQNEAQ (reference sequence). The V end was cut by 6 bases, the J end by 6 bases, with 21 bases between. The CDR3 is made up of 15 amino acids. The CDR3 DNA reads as TGTGCCAGCAGGCCTGAGTGGGGGGCTGATGGCGAGCAGTACTTC. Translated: CASRPEWGADGEQYF. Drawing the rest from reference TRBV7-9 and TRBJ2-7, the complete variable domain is DTGVSQNPRHKITKRGQNVTFRCDPISEHNRLYWYRQTLGQGPEFLTYFQNEAQLEKSRLLSDRFSAERPKGSFSTLEIQRTEQGDSAMYLCASRPEWGADGEQYFGPGTRLTVT.

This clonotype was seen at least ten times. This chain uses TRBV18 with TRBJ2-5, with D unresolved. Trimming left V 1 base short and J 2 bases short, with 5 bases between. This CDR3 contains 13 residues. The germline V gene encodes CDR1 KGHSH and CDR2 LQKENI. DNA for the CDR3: TGTGCCAGCTCACCACAAAGACAAGAGACCCAGTACTTC. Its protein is CASSPQRQETQYF.

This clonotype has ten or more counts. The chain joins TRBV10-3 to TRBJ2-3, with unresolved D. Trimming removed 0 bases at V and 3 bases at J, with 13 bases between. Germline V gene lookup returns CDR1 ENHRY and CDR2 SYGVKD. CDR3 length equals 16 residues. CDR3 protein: CAISESNREGTDTQYF. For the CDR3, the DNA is TGTGCCATCAGTGAGTCGAATAGGGAAGGTACAGATACGCAGTATTTT.

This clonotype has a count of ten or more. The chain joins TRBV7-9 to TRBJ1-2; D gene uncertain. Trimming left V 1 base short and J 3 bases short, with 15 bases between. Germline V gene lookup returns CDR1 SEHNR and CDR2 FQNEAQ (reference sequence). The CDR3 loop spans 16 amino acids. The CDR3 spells CASSLERLLGDYGYTF. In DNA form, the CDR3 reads TGTGCCAGCAGCTTAGAACGACTCCTCGGGGACTATGGCTACACCTTC. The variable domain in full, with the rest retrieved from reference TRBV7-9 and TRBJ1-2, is DTGVSQNPRHKITKRGQNVTFRCDPISEHNRLYWYRQTLGQGPEFLTYFQNEAQLEKSRLLSDRFSAERPKGSFSTLEIQRTEQGDSAMYLCASSLERLLGDYGYTFGSGTRLTVV.

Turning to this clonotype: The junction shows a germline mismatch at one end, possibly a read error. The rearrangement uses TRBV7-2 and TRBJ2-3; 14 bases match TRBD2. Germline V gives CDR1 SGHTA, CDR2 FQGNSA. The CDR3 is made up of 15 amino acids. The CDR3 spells CVSKGTSGSTDTQYF. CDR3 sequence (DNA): TGTGTCAGCAAAGGGACTAGCGGGAGTACAGATACGCAGTATTTT.

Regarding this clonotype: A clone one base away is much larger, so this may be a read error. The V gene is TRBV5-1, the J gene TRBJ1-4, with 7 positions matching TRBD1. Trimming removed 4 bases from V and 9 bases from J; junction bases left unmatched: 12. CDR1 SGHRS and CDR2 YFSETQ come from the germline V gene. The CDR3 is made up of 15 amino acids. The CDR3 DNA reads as TGCGCCAGCAGCGCAAACAGGGGACTGGGTAAAAAACTGTTTTTT. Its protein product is CASSANRGLGKKLFF.

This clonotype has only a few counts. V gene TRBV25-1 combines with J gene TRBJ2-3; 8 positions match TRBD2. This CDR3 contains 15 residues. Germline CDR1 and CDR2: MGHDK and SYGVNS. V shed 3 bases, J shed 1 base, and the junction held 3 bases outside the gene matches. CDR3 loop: CASSDGGGRTDTQYF. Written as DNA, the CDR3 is TGTGCCAGCAGTGACGGGGGGGGTCGCACAGATACGCAGTATTTT. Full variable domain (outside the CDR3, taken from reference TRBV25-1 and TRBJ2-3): EADIYQTPRYLVIGTGKKITLECSQTMGHDKMYWYQQDPGMELHLIHYSYGVNSTEKGDLSSESTVSRIRTEHFPLTLESARPSHTSQYLCASSDGGGRTDTQYFGPGTRLTVL.

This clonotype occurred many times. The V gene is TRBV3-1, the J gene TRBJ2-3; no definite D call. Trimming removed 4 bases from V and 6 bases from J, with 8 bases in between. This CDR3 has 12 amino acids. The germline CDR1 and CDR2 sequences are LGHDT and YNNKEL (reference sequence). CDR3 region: CASSPTPDTQYF. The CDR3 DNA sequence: TGTGCCAGCAGCCCAACTCCGGATACGCAGTATTTT.

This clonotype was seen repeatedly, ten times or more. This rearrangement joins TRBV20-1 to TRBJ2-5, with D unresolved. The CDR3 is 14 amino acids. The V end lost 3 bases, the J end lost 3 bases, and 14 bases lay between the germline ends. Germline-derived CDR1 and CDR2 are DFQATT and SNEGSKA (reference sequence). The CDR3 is CSASIGDTKETQYF. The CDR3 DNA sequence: TGCAGTGCTAGTATAGGAGACACGAAAGAGACCCAGTACTTC.

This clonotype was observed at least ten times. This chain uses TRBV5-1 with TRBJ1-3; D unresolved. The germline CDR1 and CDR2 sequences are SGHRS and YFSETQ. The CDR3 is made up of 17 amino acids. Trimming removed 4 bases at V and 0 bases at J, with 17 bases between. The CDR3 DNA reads TGCGCCAGCAGCCCACGACCTGGAGGTTTCTCTGGAAACACCATATATTTT. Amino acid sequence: CASSPRPGGFSGNTIYF.

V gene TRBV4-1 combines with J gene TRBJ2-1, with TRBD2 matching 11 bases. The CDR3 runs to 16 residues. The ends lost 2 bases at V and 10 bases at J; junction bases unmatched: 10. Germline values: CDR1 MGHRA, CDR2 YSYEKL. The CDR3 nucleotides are TGCGCCAGCAGCCAATTCTTAGCGGGGGGGCCAGGAGAGCAGTTCTTC. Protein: CASSQFLAGGPGEQFF.

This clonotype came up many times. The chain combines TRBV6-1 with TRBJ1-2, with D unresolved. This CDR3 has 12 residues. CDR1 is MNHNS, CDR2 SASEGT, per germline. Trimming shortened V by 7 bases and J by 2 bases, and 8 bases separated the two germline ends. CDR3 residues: CASTATNYGYTF. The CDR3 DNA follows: TGTGCCAGCACGGCAACCAACTATGGCTACACCTTC.

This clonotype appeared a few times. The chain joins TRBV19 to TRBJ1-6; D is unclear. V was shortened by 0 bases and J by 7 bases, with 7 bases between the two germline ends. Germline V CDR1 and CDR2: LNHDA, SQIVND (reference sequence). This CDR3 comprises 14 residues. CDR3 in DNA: TGTGCCAGTAGTATAGAAACTGAGAATTCACCCCTCCACTTT. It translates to CASSIETENSPLHF.

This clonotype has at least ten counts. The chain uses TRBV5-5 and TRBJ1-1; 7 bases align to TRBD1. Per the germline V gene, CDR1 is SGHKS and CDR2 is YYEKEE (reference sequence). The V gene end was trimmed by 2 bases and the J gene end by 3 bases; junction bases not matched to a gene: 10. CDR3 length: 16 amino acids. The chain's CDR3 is CASSFGQAVLYTEAFF. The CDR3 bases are TGTGCCAGCAGCTTTGGACAGGCTGTACTGTACACTGAAGCTTTCTTT.

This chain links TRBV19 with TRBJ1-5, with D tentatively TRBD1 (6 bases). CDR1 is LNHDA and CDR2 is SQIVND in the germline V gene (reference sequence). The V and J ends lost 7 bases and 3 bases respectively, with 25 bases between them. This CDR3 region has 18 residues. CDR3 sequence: CASKSRGFGEGDNQPQHF. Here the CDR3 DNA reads TGTGCCAGTAAGTCGAGAGGTTTCGGCGAGGGGGACAATCAGCCCCAGCATTTT. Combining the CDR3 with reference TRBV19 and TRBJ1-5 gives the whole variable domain DGGITQSPKYLFRKEGQNVTLSCEQNLNHDAMYWYRQDPGQGLRLIYYSQIVNDFQKGDIAEGYSVSREKKESFPLTVTSAQKNPTAFYLCASKSRGFGEGDNQPQHFGDGTRLSIL.

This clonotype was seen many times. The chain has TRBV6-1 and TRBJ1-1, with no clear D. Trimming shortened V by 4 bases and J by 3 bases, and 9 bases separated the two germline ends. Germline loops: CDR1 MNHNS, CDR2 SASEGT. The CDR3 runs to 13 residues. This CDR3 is CASSAWAYTEAFF. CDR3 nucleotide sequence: TGTGCCAGCAGTGCGTGGGCCTACACTGAAGCTTTCTTT.

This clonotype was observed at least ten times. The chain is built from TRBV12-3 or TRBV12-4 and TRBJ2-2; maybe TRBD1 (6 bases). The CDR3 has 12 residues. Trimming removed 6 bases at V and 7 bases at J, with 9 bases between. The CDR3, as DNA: TGTGCCAGCAGAGGGGGTGGCGGGGAGCTGTTTTTT. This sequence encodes CASRGGGGELFF.

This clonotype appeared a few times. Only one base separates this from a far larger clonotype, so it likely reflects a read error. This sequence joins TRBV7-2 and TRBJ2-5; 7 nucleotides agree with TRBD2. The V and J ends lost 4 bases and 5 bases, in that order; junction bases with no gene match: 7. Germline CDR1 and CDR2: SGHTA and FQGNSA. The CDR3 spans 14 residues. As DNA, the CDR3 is TGTGCCAGCAGCTGGGGGGGATCAAGGGAGACCCAGTACTTC. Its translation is CASSWGGSRETQYF.